This is a list of T cell receptor beta chains from one sample in a study of cytomegalovirus exposure and HLA in healthy donors. Here immunoSEQ multiplex PCR was the method, and the copy in TCRdb shows in-frame clones only, minus some. The repertoire holds around 150,000 clones, 82% seen once, with 0.9% to 1% in the top ten. Sequencing used PBMCs. The receptor set was obtained from a girl aged 2 to 10 in good health and CMV-seropositive. CDR3s include the opening cysteine and the closing phenylalanine or tryptophan. The D gene is left open where the match is weak. Part of the rows lack a size; the others show once, few, many or a class for expanded clones.

>-|TRBV9|TRBJ2-3|-
TGTGCCAGCAGCGTAACTACCCATAGCACAGATACGCAGTATTTT
CASSVTTHSTDTQYF
>TRBD2|TRBV6-6|TRBJ2-2|-
TGTGCCAGCGGGACTAGCGAGACCGGGGAGCTGTTTTTT
CASGTSETGELFF
>-|TRBV19|TRBJ1-5|-
TGTGCCAGTAGTATAGATCGGGGCAATCAGCCCCAGCATTTT
CASSIDRGNQPQHF
>TRBD2|TRBV9|TRBJ2-5|-
TGTGCCAGCAGCGTAGCTGGACTAGCGGGAGGTGAGACCCAGTACTTC
CASSVAGLAGGETQYF
>-|TRBV30|TRBJ2-6|-
TGTGCCTGGAGCGGGCCGACAGCGGCCAACGTCCTGACTTTC
CAWSGPTAANVLTF
>TRBD2|TRBV6-1|TRBJ2-7|once
TGTGCCAGCAGGGAGGGACTAGCCGACTCCTACGAGCAGTACTTC
CASREGLADSYEQYF
>-|TRBV4-1|TRBJ1-1|-
TGCGCCAGCAGCCAAAGGGTGACGGGAGGGGGCACTGAAGCTTTCTTT
CASSQRVTGGGTEAFF
>-|TRBV10-1|TRBJ2-1|few
TGCGCCAGCAGACCCCGGGGGACTGAACCGAATGAGCAGTTCTTC
CASRPRGTEPNEQFF
>-|TRBV11-2|TRBJ1-4|few
TGTGCCAGCAGCGCAGTCTTGAATAATGAAAAACTGTTTTTT
CASSAVLNNEKLFF
>TRBD1|TRBV27|TRBJ1-2|-
TGTGCCACCCTGGACAGGGCTTATGGCTACACCTTC
CATLDRAYGYTF
>-|TRBV7-9|TRBJ2-1|-
TGTGCCAGCAGCTTAGTTACGGCGCGGAATGAGCAGTTCTTC
CASSLVTARNEQFF
>-|TRBV4-1|TRBJ2-1|-
TGCGCCAGCAGTCTCCCCCGCGGCGATGAGCAGTTCTTC
CASSLPRGDEQFF
>-|TRBV27|TRBJ1-4|-
TGTGCCACCTCGCTACTAGGCGGGCAGGAAAATGAAAAACTGTTTTTT
CATSLLGGQENEKLFF
>-|TRBV6-1|TRBJ1-2|-
TGTGCCAGCAGTGAACGAGGACGGGGGGGCAGTGGCTACACCTTC
CASSERGRGGSGYTF
>TRBD1|TRBV4-2|TRBJ2-4|-
TGTGCCAGCAGCCAAGCCCCACAGGGGGCGATGAACATTCAGTACTTC
CASSQAPQGAMNIQYF
>TRBD1|TRBV7-2|TRBJ1-3|few
TGTGCCAGCAGCCTCGGGACAGGGGGCGCGAGAGGAAACACCATATATTTT
CASSLGTGGARGNTIYF
>-|TRBV27|TRBJ2-1|-
TGTGCCAGCAGTCTCTCCTCCGGGACTTCCTACAATGAGCAGTTCTTC
CASSLSSGTSYNEQFF
>TRBD2|TRBV29-1|TRBJ2-3|-
TGCAGCGCCTGCAGAGCGATAGCGGGAGGGTTCACAGATACGCAGTATTTT
CSACRAIAGGFTDTQYF
>TRBD1|TRBV4-1|TRBJ1-2|-
TGCGCCAGCACCCTGGTCCAGGGGGTAGGAGACTACCCCTTC
CASTLVQGVGDYPF
>-|TRBV6-5|TRBJ2-5|-
TGTGCCAGCAGCGCTCGGGAGACCCAGTACTTC
CASSARETQYF
>-|TRBV2|TRBJ2-5|-
TGTGCCAGCAGTGAGAGGGTAGAGACCCAGTACTTC
CASSERVETQYF
>TRBD2|TRBV5-1|TRBJ2-3|-
TGCGCCAGCAGCTTGCGGGGGGGCACAGATACGCAGTATTTT
CASSLRGGTDTQYF
>TRBD2|TRBV5-1|TRBJ2-7|-
TGCGCCAGCAGCTCCTCGACTAGCGGAATTTCCTACGAGCAGTACTTC
CASSSSTSGISYEQYF
>-|TRBV11-2|TRBJ2-1|-
TGTGCCAGCAGCCATCCGACTAGCTCCTACAATGAGCAGTTCTTC
CASSHPTSSYNEQFF